This is a list of T cell receptor beta chains from one sample in a study of blood T cell repertoires in COVID-19. The method was immunoSEQ multiplex PCR; TCRdb's version includes in-frame clones alone and lacks a portion of them. The data hold about 260,000 clones, with almost 85% observed a single time. The specimen was peripheral blood. These receptors were collected from a woman older than 75 with acute or convalescent COVID-19. Each CDR3 is given with its conserved first and last residue. D genes are given only for firm matches. Some rows mark clone size as missing; the rest say once, few, many or name a class of expanded clone.

. | TRBD1 | TRBJ1-1 | TRBV7-2 | TGTGCCAGCAGCTTAGATACAGGGGCGAACACTGAAGCTTTCTTT | CASSLDTGANTEAFF
. | . | TRBJ1-1 | TRBV5-1 | TGCGCCAGCAGCTCCGGAACCCAGGGGACCGGCACTGAAGCTTTCTTT | CASSSGTQGTGTEAFF
. | . | TRBJ2-5 | TRBV24-1 | TGTGCCACCAGTGATGCGCATAGGACCCAGTACTTC | CATSDAHRTQYF
. | . | TRBJ1-1 | TRBV12-2 | TGTGCAAGTCGCTTCCCAAGACAGGGCCTGGCGTGGCCGAACACTGAAGCTTTCTTT | CASRFPRQGLAWPNTEAFF
. | TRBD1 | TRBJ2-4 | TRBV4-2 | TGTGCCAGCAGCCAACCAGACAGGGGGCAGACCAAAAACATTCAGTACTTC | CASSQPDRGQTKNIQYF
. | . | TRBJ2-1 | TRBV2 | TGTGCCAGCAAAGGTGGCAGGACACACAATGAGCAGTTCTTC | CASKGGRTHNEQFF
. | . | TRBJ1-1 | TRBV29-1 | TGCAGCGTTGAGTATCTGAGGGAAGCTTTCTTT | CSVEYLREAFF
. | . | TRBJ1-2 | TRBV5-6 | TGTGCCAGCAGCTTGATAGGCGGTGGCTACACCTTC | CASSLIGGGYTF
. | TRBD2 | TRBJ2-1 | TRBV27 | TGTGCCAGCAGTGCACGACTAGCGGGCCAATACAATGAGCAGTTCTTC | CASSARLAGQYNEQFF
. | TRBD2 | TRBJ2-1 | TRBV7-6 | TGTGCCAGCAGCTTCTTAGCGGGAGGTCTTAACATCGATGAGCAGTTCTTC | CASSFLAGGLNIDEQFF
few | . | TRBJ2-3 | TRBV19 | TGTGCCAGTAGTATCCGCAGTACCACAGATACGCAGTATTTT | CASSIRSTTDTQYF
. | . | TRBJ2-1 | TRBV19 | TGTGCCAGTAGTAAGGGGATAGGGTCCTTCAATGAGCAGTTCTTC | CASSKGIGSFNEQFF
. | TRBD1 | TRBJ2-7 | TRBV3-1/TRBV3-2 | TGTGCCAGCAGCCAAGATCTGCAGGGGGAAACTTTACGAGGGCAGTACTTC | CASSQDLQGETLRGQYF
. | TRBD1 | TRBJ2-1 | TRBV7-2 | TGTGCCAGCAGCTTAGAACAGGGGGGTTACAATGAGCAGTTCTTC | CASSLEQGGYNEQFF
. | TRBD1 | TRBJ2-1 | TRBV29-1 | TGCAGCGTCAAACGCCCGGGACAGACGAACAATGAGCAGTTCTTC | CSVKRPGQTNNEQFF
. | TRBD2 | TRBJ2-2 | TRBV5-6 | TGTGCCAGCAGCTTGTTTAGCGGGGAGAACACCGGGGAGCTGTTTTTT | CASSLFSGENTGELFF
. | TRBD2 | TRBJ2-1 | TRBV27 | TGTGCCAGCAGTCGGCCGGGACTAGCGGGAGCTGAGCAGTTCTTC | CASSRPGLAGAEQFF
once | . | TRBJ1-1 | TRBV7-2 | TGTGCCAGCAGCTTAGCCCCGGGACTCTCGAACACTGAAGCTTTCTTT | CASSLAPGLSNTEAFF
. | TRBD1 | TRBJ2-3 | TRBV24-1 | TGTGCCACTGGTAGACAGGGGGCGAATACAGATACGCAGTATTTT | CATGRQGANTDTQYF
. | TRBD1 | TRBJ2-3 | TRBV7-9 | TGTGCCAGCAGCTTAACGGCAGGGGGAACAGATACGCAGTATTTT | CASSLTAGGTDTQYF
. | TRBD2 | TRBJ2-1 | TRBV7-2 | TGTGCCAGTAGGGGTAGCGGGAGCAATGAGCAGTTCTTC | CASRGSGSNEQFF
. | TRBD2 | TRBJ2-7 | TRBV5-1 | TGCGCCAGCAGCTTGGACAGGGTGACTAGCGACTACGAGCAGTACTTC | CASSLDRVTSDYEQYF
. | . | TRBJ2-3 | TRBV2 | TGTGCCAGCAGTCTACAGGGTCACGGCACAGATACGCAGTATTTT | CASSLQGHGTDTQYF
. | . | TRBJ2-7 | TRBV5-1 | TGCGCCAGCAGCTTGGGACAGGTTAGGGGAGAGCAGTACTTC | CASSLGQVRGEQYF
. | . | TRBJ1-6 | TRBV5-1 | TGCGCCAGCAGCTATTCGGGGTTGGACTCCTATAATTCACCCCTCCACTTT | CASSYSGLDSYNSPLHF
. | TRBD2 | TRBJ2-1 | TRBV7-8 | TGTGCCAGCAGCTTATTCTTAGCGGGAGGCGATGAGCAGTTCTTC | CASSLFLAGGDEQFF
. | . | TRBJ2-3 | TRBV5-1 | TGCGCCAGCATGCTAGCAGCTAGCACAGATACGCAGTATTTT | CASMLAASTDTQYF
. | TRBD1 | TRBJ2-1 | TRBV5-6 | TGTGCCAGCAGCTTGGCCCTGGGACAGGGATACTACAATGAGCAGTTCTTC | CASSLALGQGYYNEQFF
. | TRBD1 | TRBJ1-2 | TRBV5-1 | TGCGCCAGCAGCTCGTCCCGGGACAGGGGTGTAGGCTACACCTTC | CASSSSRDRGVGYTF
. | . | TRBJ2-1 | TRBV9 | TGTGCCAGCAGCGTAGGGATTCGGAGCTCCTACAATGAGCAGTTCTTC | CASSVGIRSSYNEQFF
. | TRBD1 | TRBJ2-7 | TRBV7-2 | TGTGCCAGCAGCATCGGGACAGGTCTTCCCTACGAGCAGTACTTC | CASSIGTGLPYEQYF
. | TRBD1 | TRBJ1-1 | TRBV28 | TGTGCCAGCAGGACAGGGGGCCGAACTGAAGCTTTCTTT | CASRTGGRTEAFF
. | TRBD1 | TRBJ1-2 | TRBV25-1 | TGTGCCAGCAGTGTCAGACAGGGGGATGGCTACACCTTC | CASSVRQGDGYTF
. | . | TRBJ1-3 | TRBV5-4 | TGTGCCAGCAGCATACAGCGAGGGGGAAACACCATATATTTT | CASSIQRGGNTIYF
once | TRBD1 | TRBJ1-4 | TRBV5-1 | TGCGCCAGCAGCTACTCAGAACAGGGGACTAATGAAAAACTGTTTTTT | CASSYSEQGTNEKLFF
. | . | TRBJ1-4 | TRBV23-1 | TGCGCCAGCAGAAACGGGAGATTTAATGAAAAACTGTTTTTT | CASRNGRFNEKLFF
. | TRBD1 | TRBJ2-1 | TRBV10-3 | TGTGCCATCAGTGAAGGGCACGGACAGGCCGATGAGCAATTCTTC | CAISEGHGQADEQFF
. | . | TRBJ1-3 | TRBV7-9 | TGTGCCAGCAGCTTAGTTGGGGTCAGGGACTCTGGAAACACCATATATTTT | CASSLVGVRDSGNTIYF
. | TRBD1 | TRBJ1-4 | TRBV4-1 | TGCGCCAGCAGCCTAAGTCCTCAGGGGGCAGGTGAAAAACTGTTTTTT | CASSLSPQGAGEKLFF
. | . | TRBJ2-5 | TRBV20-1 | TGCAGTGCTAGAGATCTGGAGACCCAGTACTTC | CSARDLETQYF